This T cell receptor beta chain emerged from a study of T cell responses to AZD1222 COVID-19 vaccine. Study-wide findings and caveats: Along spike, vaccine-associated CD4 TCRs were found throughout, with dominance at 160-218 and 743-854. Elevations in Spike-specific TCR breadth and depth followed administration of two AZD1222 doses.

Produced via immunoSEQ multiplex PCR; TCRdb's table is partial and in-frame only. The sample yields approximately 140,000 clones, around 90% seen once. This CDR3 comprises 14 residues. The V gene's germline CDR1 is LGHDT and CDR2 YNNKEL (reference sequence). V gave up 1 base and J gave up 4 bases, with 10 bases separating them. To note about this clone: Its antigen is unidentified.

The source of this sequence is an adult who received the AZD1222 COVID-19 vaccine. The starting material was peripheral blood, obtained 28 days after the second AZD1222 dose. This chain links TRBV3-1 (or the pseudogene TRBV3-2) with TRBJ1-2; D remains ambiguous. CDR3 region: CASSQGRLIYGYTF. As DNA, the CDR3 is TGTGCCAGCAGCCAAGGAAGGCTGATCTATGGCTACACCTTC.